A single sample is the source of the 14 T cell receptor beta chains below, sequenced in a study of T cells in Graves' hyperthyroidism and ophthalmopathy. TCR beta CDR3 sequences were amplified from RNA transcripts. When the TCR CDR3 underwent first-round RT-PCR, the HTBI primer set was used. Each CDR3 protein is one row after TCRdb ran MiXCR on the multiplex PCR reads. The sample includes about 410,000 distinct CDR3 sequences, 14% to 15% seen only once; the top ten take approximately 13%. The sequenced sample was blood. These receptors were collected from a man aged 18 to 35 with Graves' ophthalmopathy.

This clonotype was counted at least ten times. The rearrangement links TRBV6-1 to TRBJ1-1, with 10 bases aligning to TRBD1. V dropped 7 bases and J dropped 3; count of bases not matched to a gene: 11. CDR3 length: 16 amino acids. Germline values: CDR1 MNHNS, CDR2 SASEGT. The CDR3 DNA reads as TGTGCCAGCAATCTGCCGGACAGGGGGAAGGACACTGAAGCTTTCTTT. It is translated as CASNLPDRGKDTEAFF.

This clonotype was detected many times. Written as DNA, the CDR3 is TGTGCCAGCAGTTTCTTACCAGATACGCAGTATTTT. Translated: CASSFLPDTQYF. The chain combines TRBV12-3 or TRBV12-4 with TRBJ2-3; D is unresolved. The CDR3 consists of 12 residues. The V end was cut by 3 bases, the J end by 4 bases, with 5 bases between.

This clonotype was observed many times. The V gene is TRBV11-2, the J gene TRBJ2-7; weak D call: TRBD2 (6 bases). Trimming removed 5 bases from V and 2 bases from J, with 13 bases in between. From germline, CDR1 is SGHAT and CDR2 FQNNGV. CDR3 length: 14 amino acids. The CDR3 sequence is CASSKGLATYEQYF. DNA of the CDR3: TGTGCCAGCAGCAAGGGACTCGCCACCTACGAGCAGTACTTC.

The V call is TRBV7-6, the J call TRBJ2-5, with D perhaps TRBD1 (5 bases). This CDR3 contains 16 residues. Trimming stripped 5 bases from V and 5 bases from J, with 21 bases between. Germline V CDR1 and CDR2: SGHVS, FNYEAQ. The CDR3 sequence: CASSPIGARAWETQYF. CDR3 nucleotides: TGTGCCAGCAGCCCAATTGGGGCCCGGGCCTGGGAGACCCAGTACTTC.

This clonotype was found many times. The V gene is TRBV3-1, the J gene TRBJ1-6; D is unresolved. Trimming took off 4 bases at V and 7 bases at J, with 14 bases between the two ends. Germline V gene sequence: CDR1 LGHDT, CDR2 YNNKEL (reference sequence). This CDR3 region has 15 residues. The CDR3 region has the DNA TGTGCCAGCAGCCCCGGACTTCATAGGAATTCACCCCTCCACTTT. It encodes CASSPGLHRNSPLHF.

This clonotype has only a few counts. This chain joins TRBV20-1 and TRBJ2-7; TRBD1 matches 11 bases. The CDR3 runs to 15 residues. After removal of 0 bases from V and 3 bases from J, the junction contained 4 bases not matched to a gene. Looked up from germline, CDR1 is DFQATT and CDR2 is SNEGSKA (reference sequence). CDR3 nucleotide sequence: TGCAGTGCTAGAGATTTCGGGACAGGGGGCTACGAGCAGTACTTC. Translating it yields CSARDFGTGGYEQYF.

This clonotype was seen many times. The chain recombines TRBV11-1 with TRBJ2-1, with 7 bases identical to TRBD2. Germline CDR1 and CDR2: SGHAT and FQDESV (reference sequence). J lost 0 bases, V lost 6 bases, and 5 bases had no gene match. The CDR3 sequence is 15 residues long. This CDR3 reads CASSPTSSSYNEQFF. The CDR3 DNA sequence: TGTGCCAGCAGTCCGACTAGCTCCTCCTACAATGAGCAGTTCTTC. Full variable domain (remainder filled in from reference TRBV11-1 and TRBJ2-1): EAEVAQSPRYKITEKSQAVAFWCDPISGHATLYWYRQILGQGPELLVQFQDESVVDDSQLPKDRFSAERLKGVDSTLKIQPAELGDSAMYLCASSPTSSSYNEQFFGPGTRLTVL.

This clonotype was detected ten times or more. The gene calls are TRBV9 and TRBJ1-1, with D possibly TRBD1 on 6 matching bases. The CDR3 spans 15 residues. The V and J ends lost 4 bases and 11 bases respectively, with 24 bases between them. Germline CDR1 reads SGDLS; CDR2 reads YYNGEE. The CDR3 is CASSHGDNKGPQAFF. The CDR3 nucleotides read TGTGCCAGCAGCCACGGGGACAACAAGGGCCCGCAGGCTTTCTTT.

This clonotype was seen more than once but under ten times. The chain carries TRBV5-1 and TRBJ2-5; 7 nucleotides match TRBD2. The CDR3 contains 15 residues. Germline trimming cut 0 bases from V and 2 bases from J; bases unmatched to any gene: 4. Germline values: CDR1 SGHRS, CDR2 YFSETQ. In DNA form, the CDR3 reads TGCGCCAGCAGCTTGGGTATGGGGGGGCAAGAGACCCAGTACTTC. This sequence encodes CASSLGMGGQETQYF.

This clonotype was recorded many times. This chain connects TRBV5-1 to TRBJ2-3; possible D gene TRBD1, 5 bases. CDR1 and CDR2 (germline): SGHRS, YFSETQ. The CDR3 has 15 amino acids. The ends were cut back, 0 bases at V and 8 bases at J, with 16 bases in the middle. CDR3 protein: CASSLEGSGWITQYF. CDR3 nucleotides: TGCGCCAGCAGCTTGGAAGGGTCAGGGTGGATTACGCAGTATTTT.

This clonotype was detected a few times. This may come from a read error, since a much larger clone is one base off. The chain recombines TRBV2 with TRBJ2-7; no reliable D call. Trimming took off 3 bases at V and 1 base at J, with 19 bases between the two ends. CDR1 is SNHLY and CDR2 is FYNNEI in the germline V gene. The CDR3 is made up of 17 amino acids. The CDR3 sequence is CASSERGLGLLSYEQYF. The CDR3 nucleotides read TGTGCCAGCAGTGAGAGAGGTTTGGGCCTTCTATCCTACGAGCAGTACTTC.

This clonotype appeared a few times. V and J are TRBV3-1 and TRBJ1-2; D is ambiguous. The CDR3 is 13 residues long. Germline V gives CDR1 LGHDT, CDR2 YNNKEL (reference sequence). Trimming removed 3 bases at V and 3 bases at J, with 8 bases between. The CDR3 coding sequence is TGTGCCAGCAGCCAGTGGGTAGACTATGGCTACACCTTC. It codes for CASSQWVDYGYTF.

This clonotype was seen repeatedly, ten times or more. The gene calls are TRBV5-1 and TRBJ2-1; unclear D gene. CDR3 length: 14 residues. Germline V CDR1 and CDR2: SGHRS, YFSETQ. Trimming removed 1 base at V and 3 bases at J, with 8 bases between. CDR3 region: CASSLSGHYNEQFF. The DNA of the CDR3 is TGCGCCAGCAGCTTGTCGGGCCACTACAATGAGCAGTTCTTC.

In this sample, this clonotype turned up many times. CDR3 amino acids: CASSYAPGTGGPDTQYF. The CDR3 coding sequence is TGTGCCAGCAGTTACGCCCCCGGGACAGGGGGCCCAGATACGCAGTATTTT. V gene TRBV6-2 or TRBV6-3 combines with J gene TRBJ2-3, with 12 bases that match TRBD1. The CDR3 runs 17 residues. V lost 2 bases, J lost 4 bases, and 7 bases stayed unmatched. Germline CDR1 is MNHEY and CDR2 is SVGEGT.